What follows is one T cell receptor (beta chain) and its context. Libraries were prepared by immunoSEQ multiplex PCR; TCRdb keeps only in-frame clonotypes and omits some of them. The data contain around 280,000 clones, about 83% of them singletons. This record comes from a study of blood T cell repertoires in COVID-19. The sequence was obtained from a woman in her thirties or forties who had recovered from COVID-19. The sample was PBMCs or T cells enriched from blood (not recorded which).

The CDR3 sequence is CASSYGLAFSSYEQYF. DNA for the CDR3: TGTGCCAGCAGTTATGGACTAGCGTTTAGCTCCTACGAGCAGTACTTC. The rearrangement uses TRBV6-2 or TRBV6-3 and TRBJ2-7, with 9 bases lining up with TRBD2. The CDR3 length is 16 residues. V was pared by 3 bases and J by 0 bases, with 6 bases of the junction left unmatched. Germline assignment: CDR1 MNHEY and CDR2 SVGEGT.